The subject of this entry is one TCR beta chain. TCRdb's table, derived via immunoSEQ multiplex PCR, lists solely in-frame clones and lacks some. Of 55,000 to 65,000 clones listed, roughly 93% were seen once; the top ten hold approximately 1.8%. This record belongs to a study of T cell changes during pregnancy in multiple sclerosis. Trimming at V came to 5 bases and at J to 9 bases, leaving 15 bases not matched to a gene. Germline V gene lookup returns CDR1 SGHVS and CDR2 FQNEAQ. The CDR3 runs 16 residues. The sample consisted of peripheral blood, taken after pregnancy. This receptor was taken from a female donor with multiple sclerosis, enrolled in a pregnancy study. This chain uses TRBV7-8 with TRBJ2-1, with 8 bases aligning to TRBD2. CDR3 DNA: TGTGCCAGCAGCCTAACAAACGCCGGGACTAGTGTTGAGCAGTTCTTC. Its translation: CASSLTNAGTSVEQFF.